The 26 T cell receptor beta chains in this list originate from one sample, sequenced in a study of T cells in Graves' hyperthyroidism and ophthalmopathy. Regions amplified from RNA transcripts were the TCR beta CDR3 regions. The TCR CDR3 was amplified in a first-round RT-PCR using the HTBI primer set. Using its own MiXCR run on the multiplex PCR reads, TCRdb lists one record per CDR3 protein. The profile shows about 380,000 distinct CDR3 sequences, approximately 15% of them singletons. Specimen: blood. The receptors were gathered from a man younger than 45 with Graves' hyperthyroidism that later progressed to Graves' ophthalmopathy.

This clonotype was detected many times. The chain couples TRBV29-1 to TRBJ1-2; TRBD1 is a possible D gene (5 bases). Trimming cost V 4 bases and J 3 bases, with 9 bases left between them. CDR1 and CDR2 from the germline V gene are SQVTM and ANQGSEA. The CDR3 has 12 amino acids. CDR3 region: CSVGGRDYGYTF. For the CDR3, the DNA is TGCAGCGTTGGGGGCAGAGACTATGGCTACACCTTC.

This clonotype was recorded many times. V is TRBV7-8 and J is TRBJ2-7, with a tentative D call TRBD1 (6 bases). This CDR3 spans 15 amino acids. Germline V lookup: CDR1 SGHVS, CDR2 FQNEAQ. V was trimmed by 1 base and J by 0 bases, leaving 10 bases between them. CDR3 DNA sequence: TGTGCCAGCAGCTTAGAGGGGGTTATCTCCTACGAGCAGTACTTC. It translates to CASSLEGVISYEQYF.

This clonotype was counted a few times. V is TRBV5-1 and J is TRBJ2-2; D gene unclear. The CDR3 contains 14 residues. The V end was cut by 2 bases, the J end by 5 bases, with 10 bases between. CDR1 and CDR2 from the germline V gene are SGHRS and YFSETQ. For the CDR3, the DNA is TGCGCCAGCAGCTTACTGGACCCGACCGGGGAGCTGTTTTTT. This encodes CASSLLDPTGELFF.

This clonotype occurred a few times. The rearrangement uses TRBV15 and TRBJ1-2, with 9 bases fitting TRBD1. Germline CDR1 LNHNV, CDR2 YYDKDF (reference sequence). The CDR3 contains 14 residues. Trimming took 3 bases from V and 2 from J; bases not matched to a gene: 1. CDR3 amino acids: CATSRGQGNYGYTF. CDR3 nucleotides: TGTGCCACCAGCAGGGGACAGGGCAACTATGGCTACACCTTC.

The chain carries TRBV10-1 and TRBJ2-2, with TRBD2 as a possible D gene (6 bases). Trimming shortened V by 0 bases and J by 4 bases, and 9 bases separated the two germline ends. Germline V CDR1 and CDR2: WNHNN, SYGVQD (reference sequence). The CDR3 extends over 15 amino acids. The CDR3 DNA reads TGCGCCAGCAGTGAGTCGGGGACTCCCACCGGGGAGCTGTTTTTT. Protein: CASSESGTPTGELFF.

This clonotype came up many times. The V call is TRBV2, the J call TRBJ2-1, with TRBD2 matching 10 bases. The CDR3 contains 16 residues. V lost 6 bases to trimming and J lost 0 bases; unmatched junction nucleotides: 5. The germline gives CDR1 SNHLY, CDR2 FYNNEI. This CDR3 reads CASRELAGSSYNEQFF. The CDR3 DNA reads as TGTGCCAGCAGGGAACTAGCGGGGAGCTCCTACAATGAGCAGTTCTTC.

CDR3 protein: CASSLNTEVGGPAYTNTEAFF. The CDR3 nucleotides read TGTGCCAGCAGCCTGAATACTGAAGTGGGGGGGCCAGCCTACACGAACACTGAAGCTTTCTTT. The chain uses TRBV3-1 and TRBJ1-1, with TRBD1 as a possible D gene (6 bases). The CDR3 totals 21 residues. Trimming removed 4 bases from V and 1 base from J, with 31 bases in between. Germline V CDR1 and CDR2: LGHDT, YNNKEL (reference sequence). The full variable domain, rest sourced from reference TRBV3-1 and TRBJ1-1, is DTAVSQTPKYLVTQMGNDKSIKCEQNLGHDTMYWYKQDSKKFLKIMFSYNNKELIINETVPNRFSPKSPDKAHLNLHINSLELGDSAVYFCASSLNTEVGGPAYTNTEAFFGQGTRLTVV.

The chain employs TRBV19 and TRBJ2-3, with 10 bases that match TRBD2. CDR3 length: 14 residues. V was clipped by 10 bases and J by 4 bases; unmatched bases: 8. Germline V CDR1 and CDR2: LNHDA, SQIVND (reference sequence). The CDR3 loop is CATSASGSPDTQYF. CDR3 sequence (DNA): TGTGCCACCAGCGCTAGCGGGAGCCCAGATACGCAGTATTTT.

This clonotype was seen many times. The chain has TRBV12-3 or TRBV12-4 and TRBJ2-2, with a tentative D call TRBD1 (6 bases). This CDR3 is 16 amino acids long. Trimming took off 6 bases at V and 0 bases at J, with 14 bases between the two ends. Written as DNA, the CDR3 is TGTGCCAGCAGACGGTGGGACAACTCGAACACCGGGGAGCTGTTTTTT. Translating gives CASRRWDNSNTGELFF.

Note on this clonotype: A much larger clone lies a single base off, so this may be a read error. This rearrangement joins TRBV29-1 to TRBJ2-7; D is possibly TRBD1 or TRBD2 (7 bases each). The germline gives CDR1 SQVTM, CDR2 ANQGSEA. V lost 0 bases and J 5 bases, leaving 14 bases between the germline ends. The CDR3 is 14 residues long. The CDR3 region has the DNA TGCAGCGTTGAAGAGGGCAGGGGGGGCCACGAGCAGTACTTC. Amino acid sequence: CSVEEGRGGHEQYF.

V is TRBV4-1 and J is TRBJ1-5; TRBD1 might be the D (5 bases). This CDR3 comprises 15 residues. Trimming took 0 bases from V and 3 from J, leaving 9 bases between them. Per germline, CDR1 MGHRA and CDR2 YSYEKL. The CDR3 DNA sequence: TGCGCCAGCAGCCAAGAAAGGGGAGACAATCAGCCCCAGCATTTT. Translating gives CASSQERGDNQPQHF.

This clonotype was recorded a few times. Just one base apart from a much larger clone, this may be a read error. The CDR3 DNA reads TGTGCCAGCAGCTTCGAGGGAGGGAGCACTGAAGCTTTCTTT. Encoded protein: CASSFEGGSTEAFF. The chain couples TRBV11-2 to TRBJ1-1; D call uncertain. CDR1 is SGHAT, CDR2 FQNNGV, per germline. This CDR3 region has 14 residues. V shed 3 bases and J shed 4 bases, with 12 bases lying between them.

This clonotype was found a few times. This chain uses TRBV5-6 with TRBJ1-4; D is uncertain. CDR1 is SGHDT, CDR2 YYEEEE, per germline. The CDR3 runs to 15 residues. V was trimmed by 1 base and J by 3 bases, leaving 10 bases between them. CDR3 region: CASSLIRFPNEKLFF. The CDR3 bases are TGTGCCAGCAGCTTGATTCGGTTCCCTAATGAAAAACTGTTTTTT.

The rearrangement uses TRBV28 and TRBJ2-2; perhaps D is TRBD1 or TRBD2 (5 bases each). Germline CDR1 is MDHEN and CDR2 is SYDVKM. The CDR3 contains 14 residues. V lost 7 bases to trimming and J lost 7 bases, with 16 bases between them. CDR3 amino acids: CASNSRGRIGELFF. In DNA, the CDR3 is TGTGCCAGCAATAGCCGGGGACGGATCGGGGAGCTGTTTTTT.

In its sample, this clonotype was seen many times. The CDR3 region is CATSDVTGSYGYTF. Here the CDR3 DNA reads TGTGCCACCAGTGACGTGACTGGATCCTATGGCTACACCTTC. The chain recombines TRBV24-1 with TRBJ1-2; no clear D gene. The germline V gene encodes CDR1 KGHDR and CDR2 SFDVKD. CDR3 size: 14 residues. Trimming pared 4 bases from V and 4 bases from J, leaving 12 bases between.

The sample holds a few counts of this clonotype. The rearrangement joins TRBV7-8 to TRBJ1-1; D is uncertain. The ends were cut back, 1 base at V and 0 bases at J, with 12 bases in the middle. The CDR3 is made up of 16 amino acids. The germline V gene has CDR1 SGHVS and CDR2 FQNEAQ. DNA of the CDR3: TGTGCCAGCAGCTTAGGCCGGGTCGGGGTGAACACTGAAGCTTTCTTT. Encoded protein: CASSLGRVGVNTEAFF.

This clonotype has more than one count but fewer than ten. The genes are TRBV12-3 or TRBV12-4 and TRBJ1-3; tentatively, D is TRBD1 (5 bases). Trimming took 3 bases from V and 3 from J, leaving 12 bases between them. This CDR3 region has 15 residues. The CDR3 here is CASSFGTGVGNTIYF. In DNA form, the CDR3 reads TGTGCCAGCAGTTTTGGCACAGGAGTTGGAAACACCATATATTTT.

With regard to this clonotype: This may be a read error, as it is one base from a much larger clone. The J gene is TRBJ2-1, the V gene TRBV7-9; a possible D gene is TRBD1 (5 bases). The CDR3 covers 11 residues. V lost 8 bases and J 12 bases, leaving 14 bases between the germline ends. Germline CDR1 reads SEHNR; CDR2 reads FQNEAQ (reference sequence). CDR3 bases: TGTGCCAGCGGCCAGGGAAATCGGCAGTTCTTC. This translates into CASGQGNRQFF.

In its sample, this clonotype was seen once. Possible read error: a much larger clone is one base away. V gene TRBV6-1 combines with J gene TRBJ2-2, with a tentative D call TRBD1 (7 bases). V lost 1 base, J lost 7 bases, and 19 bases lay in between. CDR1 MNHNS and CDR2 SASEGT come from the germline V gene. The CDR3 is 17 residues long. CDR3 sequence (DNA): TGTGCCAGCAGTGAAGGCCCCAGGGGCAGGGGGGTCGGGGAGCTGTTTTTT. Translating gives CASSEGPRGRGVGELFF.

For this clonotype: One base away lies a much larger clone, so this may be a sequencing read error. V gene TRBV6-1 combines with J gene TRBJ1-5; 7 bases align to TRBD1. The CDR3 covers 15 residues. From germline, CDR1 is MNHNS and CDR2 SASEGT. CDR3 DNA sequence: TGTGCCAGCAGAGAACAGGGGATAGGTGGTCAGCCCCAGCGTTTT. It is translated as CASREQGIGGQPQRF.

This clonotype showed up just a few times. V gene TRBV5-1 combines with J gene TRBJ1-4; a possible D gene is TRBD1 (6 bases). Trimming removed 4 bases from V and 8 bases from J, with 15 bases in between. Germline-derived CDR1 and CDR2 are SGHRS and YFSETQ. This CDR3 is built from 14 residues. The CDR3 DNA sequence: TGCGCCAGCAGCCCCCGACAGGCTGGAGAAAAACTGTTTTTT. Amino acid sequence: CASSPRQAGEKLFF.

Many counts were recorded for this clonotype. One end of the junction fails to match germline, which may point to a read error. This rearrangement joins TRBV18 to TRBJ1-1, with D unclear. CDR3 length: 13 amino acids. Germline CDR1 is KGHSH and CDR2 is LQKENI. CDR3 amino acids: CASSLAADTEAFF. CDR3 nucleotides: TGCGCCAGCAGCTTGGCCGCGGACACTGAAGCTTTCTTT.

There are a few counts of this clonotype. The chain couples TRBV7-9 to TRBJ1-2; TRBD1 agrees at 11 bases. The CDR3 extends over 14 amino acids. Germline V gene data show CDR1 as SEHNR and CDR2 as FQNEAQ (reference sequence). Unmatched junction bases numbered 6, after V lost 6 bases and J lost 6 bases. In DNA, the CDR3 is TGTGCCAGCAGTTACCGGGACAGGGGGGATGGCTACACCTTC. Amino acids: CASSYRDRGDGYTF. Based on the CDR3 plus reference TRBV7-9 and TRBJ1-2, the full variable domain is DTGVSQNPRHKITKRGQNVTFRCDPISEHNRLYWYRQTLGQGPEFLTYFQNEAQLEKSRLLSDRFSAERPKGSFSTLEIQRTEQGDSAMYLCASSYRDRGDGYTFGSGTRLTVV.

This clonotype showed up just a few times. At one end, the junction sequence differs from germline, possibly due to a read error. V and J are TRBV28 and TRBJ2-5; D remains ambiguous. The CDR3 contains 14 residues. CDR1 and CDR2 from the germline V gene are MDHEN and SYDVKM. DNA for the CDR3: TGTGCCAGCAGTTTATGGGCCGAAAAAGAGACCCAGTGCTTC. Its translation is CASSLWAEKETQCF.

By share, this clonotype ranks as medium-sized. The chain combines TRBV29-1 with TRBJ2-7; no firm D call. Germline V gives CDR1 SQVTM, CDR2 ANQGSEA. This CDR3 comprises 11 residues. Deletions cut 2 bases from V and 5 bases from J, with 7 bases between. The CDR3, as DNA: TGCAGCGTTGAACTTGAGGACGAGCAGTACTTC. It specifies CSVELEDEQYF.

CDR3 in DNA: TGTGCCAGCAGTCGACTACTCGGGGAGCTGTTTTTT. This translates into CASSRLLGELFF. The chain employs TRBV6-1 and TRBJ2-2; maybe TRBD2 (5 bases). Trimming shortened V by 5 bases and J by 7 bases, and 8 bases separated the two germline ends. Germline-derived CDR1 and CDR2 are MNHNS and SASEGT. This CDR3 is built from 12 residues.